Presented here are 2 T cell receptor beta chains from one specimen sequenced in a study of T-cell reconstitution after alpha-beta-depleted transplantation in children (dated by TCRdb to about 2016). Libraries were prepared through PCR. Instrument on record: Illumina HiSeq 2500. To normalize quantification of the TCRbeta repertoire, the TCR libraries were built with molecular barcoding that relied on unique molecular identifiers. The public reads were reprocessed in TCRdb via fastp at Q25 and MiXCR, keeping in-frame beta chains. Each CDR3 protein gets just one entry, which takes the most common genes and DNA from the rows behind it. For this sample the table gives roughly 790,000 distinct CDR3 sequences, of which around 15% were detected only once. The top ten hold approximately 5% of the sample. The treatment or condition label of this sample denotes: allogeneic hematopoietic cell transplantation with graft depleted of TCRalphabeta T cells and CD19 B cells.

The sample was PBMCs, mostly from graft donor cells, taken 360 days after TCRalphabeta/CD19-depleted stem cell transplant. The receptors were sampled from a male patient younger than 18 who had a stem cell transplant for acute lymphoblastic leukemia, so the T cells may come from the graft donor.

The chain uses TRBV24-1 and TRBJ2-3, with TRBD2 matching over 9 bases. This CDR3 has 15 amino acids. The trim removed 3 bases at V and 3 bases at J, leaving 3 bases unmatched. CDR1 and CDR2 (germline): KGHDR, SFDVKD. The CDR3 loop is CATSDDSGRTDTQYF. CDR3 bases: TGTGCCACCAGTGATGATAGCGGGAGAACAGATACGCAGTATTTT.

A few counts support this clonotype. The chain combines TRBV9 with TRBJ2-7; weak D call: TRBD2 (6 bases). Trimming cost V 3 bases and J 3 bases, with 13 bases left between them. The CDR3 is 14 amino acids. Germline lookup yields CDR1 SGDLS and CDR2 YYNGEE. The CDR3 region is CASSATLASYEQYF. CDR3 in DNA: TGTGCCAGCAGCGCCACTCTAGCGAGCTACGAGCAGTACTTC.